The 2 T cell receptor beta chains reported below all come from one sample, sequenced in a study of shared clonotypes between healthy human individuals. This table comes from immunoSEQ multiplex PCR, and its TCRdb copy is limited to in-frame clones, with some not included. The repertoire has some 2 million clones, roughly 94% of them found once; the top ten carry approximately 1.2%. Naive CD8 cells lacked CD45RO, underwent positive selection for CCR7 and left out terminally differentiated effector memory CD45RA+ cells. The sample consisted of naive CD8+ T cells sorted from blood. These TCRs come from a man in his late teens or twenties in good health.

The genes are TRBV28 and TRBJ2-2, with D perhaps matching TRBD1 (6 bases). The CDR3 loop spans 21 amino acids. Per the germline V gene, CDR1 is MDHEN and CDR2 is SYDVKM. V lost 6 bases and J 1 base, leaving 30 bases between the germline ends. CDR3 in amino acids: CASRGRHGQTQVSWNTGELFF. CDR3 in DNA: TGTGCCAGCAGGGGGCGGCACGGACAGACGCAAGTTTCTTGGAACACCGGGGAGCTGTTTTTT.

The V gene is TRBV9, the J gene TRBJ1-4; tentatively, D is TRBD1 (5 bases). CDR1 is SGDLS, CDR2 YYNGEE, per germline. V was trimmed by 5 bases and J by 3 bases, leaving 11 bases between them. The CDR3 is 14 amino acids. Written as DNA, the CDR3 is TGTGCCAGCAGTGCAGGGAGTGCTAATGAAAAACTGTTTTTT. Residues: CASSAGSANEKLFF.